This T cell receptor (beta chain) was recovered during a study of T cells in Graves' hyperthyroidism and ophthalmopathy (dated by TCRdb to the late 2010s). Regarding the complete study: Peripheral blood samples were taken at initial diagnosis, before any treatment was given. TCR V-J signatures able to tell the groups apart were searched for in a discovery cohort of 95 to 100 patients, of whom roughly 42 had Graves' ophthalmopathy and roughly 58 had stable Graves' hyperthyroidism. Prospective prediction of ophthalmopathy was tested in an independent validation cohort consisting of fewer than 20 hyperthyroidism patients and more than 15 patients who later progressed to ophthalmopathy. The roughly 100 discovery patients were randomly divided into training and test sets at a 7:3 ratio. Thyroid tissue and blood T-cell repertoires from about 6 Graves' hyperthyroidism patients were also compared in the study. After sampling, hyperthyroidism patients received methimazole starting at 30 mg daily, and ophthalmopathy patients received high-dose intravenous methylprednisolone. According to the paper, TCR Vbeta CDR3 sequencing was carried out on approximately 140 peripheral blood samples, which came from fewer than 50 ophthalmopathy, around 74 hyperthyroidism and around 17 progressor patients. Results and caveats for the whole study, not just this receptor: Sample size was not statistically predetermined, and investigators were not blinded to group allocation. During validation, the model predicted progression to ophthalmopathy a median of approximately 7 months ahead of onset, with around 70% sensitivity and more than 72% specificity. Most expanded thyroid clonotypes (frequency above 0.001) were also detected in blood, a finding suggesting that blood repertoires may reflect thyroid immune responses. In cross-validation, a model built on a 13 V-J signature told ophthalmopathy apart from stable hyperthyroidism with approximately 91% sensitivity and 81% to 82% specificity, and in testing the same model reached 80%/75%.

This clonotype was picked up a small number of times. The antigen it binds to is not known. No much larger clone is present one base from it, and per-base qualities are unavailable. Hyperthyroidism patients were newly diagnosed, with disease duration under 2 months, and aged 18 to 65 years. Any patient with an uncontrolled infection, another autoimmune disease, pregnancy or lactation was excluded. Diagnoses relied on clinical symptoms, serum thyroxine and TRAb, thyroid ultrasound and orbital computed tomography. Blood from progressor patients was drawn when they were first diagnosed with hyperthyroidism, before any ophthalmopathy symptoms appeared. Ficoll-Paque density gradient centrifugation was used to isolate PBMCs from 10 ml of fresh peripheral blood. Progressor patients were defined as those initially diagnosed with Graves' hyperthyroidism in whom ophthalmopathy developed during follow-up. Trizol reagent was used to extract total RNA, and RNA quality was then checked on an Agilent 2100 Bioanalyzer.

The TCR beta CDR3 regions were amplified from RNA transcripts. For the first round of RT-PCR on the TCR CDR3, the HTBI primer set was used together with the Qiagen OneStep RT-PCR kit. Libraries were constructed in a second round of multiplex PCR, after which size selection and purification were performed. Sequencing of the libraries was done on an Illumina HiSeq2000 using paired-end 100 bp reads. The study's processing was this. SOAPnuke was used to process the raw data, with reads discarded if the reads contained adapters or uncalled bases, had a mean Phred below 15, or lacked an exact constant-primer or identifier match. COPE v1.2.5 was used to merge high-quality paired reads, and clonotypes were defined as unique nucleotide sequences. MiTCR v1.1 was used to align the clonotypes against IMGT TRBV, TRBD and TRBJ reference segments. Analysis was restricted to V-J combinations with a frequency above 0.0001, which covered 99% to 99.2% of repertoires. A TCS score was defined as the ratio of F50 (clonal expansion) to E x V (chaos), with BLOSUM62-based TCRdist applied between CDR3 peptides within each V-J. Welch's t-statistics and random forest reduced 450 to 600 V-J features to 10 to 15, which were used in a naive Bayes classifier (R e1071). TCRdb took the public reads, trimmed them with fastp at Q25, ran MiXCR for clone calling and kept in-frame beta chains. Rows merge per CDR3 protein into single entries with the most common DNA and genes. What appears here as the V and J calls and clone size reflects TCRdb's work, not the paper's. The sample data list 550,000 to 650,000 distinct CDR3 sequences, and roughly 13% of these were observed just once. The ten most abundant clones make up roughly 5.5% of the sample.

As encoded in the germline V gene, CDR1 is SGHTA while CDR2 is FQGNSA. Measured from the cysteine to the phenylalanine, the CDR3 is 18 residues long. The entry retains the CDR3 DNA only, 54 bases that are in frame from base 1. Compared with germline, V lacks 3 bases and J lacks 1 base; bases without a gene match: 8. Here the chain combines TRBV7-2 and TRBJ2-1; 11 middle bases align to TRBD2. This TCR was recovered from a woman aged 25-40 years with Graves' hyperthyroidism that later progressed to Graves' ophthalmopathy. What was sequenced was blood. The nucleotide sequence reads TGTGCCAGCAGCTTGGTTCTAGCGGGAGGTGAATCCTACAATGAGCAGTTCTTC. This yields the protein CASSLVLAGGESYNEQFF.